Shown below are 19 T cell receptor beta chains from a single sample sequenced in a study of T cell repertoires in cytomegalovirus infection. No antigen is known for these receptors. TCRdb processed the reads anew with MiXCR; each CDR3 protein has one entry. The sample shows around 800,000 distinct CDR3 sequences, approximately 30% of them seen only once. The material sequenced was cultured CD8+ T cells from PBMCs, taken from culture after CMV antigen stimulation. The receptors here all came from a human donor in good health (CMV status not recorded). Some clones in this sample may be carry-over from other donors' samples.

This clonotype was counted ten times or more. The chain uses TRBV2 and TRBJ2-6; the D is unclear. Per germline, CDR1 SNHLY and CDR2 FYNNEI. This CDR3 comprises 14 residues. Trimming removed 7 bases at V and 0 bases at J, with 7 bases between. CDR3 amino acids: CASKEGSGANVLTF. CDR3 nucleotides: TGTGCCAGCAAGGAAGGCTCTGGGGCCAACGTCCTGACTTTC. Supplemented by reference TRBV2 and TRBJ2-6, the full variable domain reads EPEVTQTPSHQVTQMGQEVILRCVPISNHLYFYWYRQILGQKVEFLVSFYNNEISEKSEIFDDQFSVERPDGSNFTLKIRSTKLEDSAMYFCASKEGSGANVLTFGAGSRLTVL.

This chain joins TRBV4-3 and TRBJ2-1; 10 bases are shared with TRBD2. The V and J ends lost 2 bases and 3 bases, in that order; junction bases with no gene match: 7. Looked up from germline, CDR1 is LGHNA and CDR2 is YSLEER. This CDR3 is 17 amino acids long. The CDR3 DNA is TGCGCCAGCAGCCAAAAACCTCTAGCGGGGGTCTACAATGAGCAGTTCTTC. It encodes CASSQKPLAGVYNEQFF.

Details on this clonotype: At one end, the junction sequence differs from germline, possibly due to a read error. The J gene is TRBJ1-5, the V gene TRBV4-2; D is undetermined. CDR1 and CDR2 (germline): LGHNA, YNFKEQ. The CDR3 loop spans 13 amino acids. The chain's CDR3 is CVSSQDGVQPQHF. The CDR3, as DNA: TGTGTCAGCAGCCAAGACGGGGTTCAGCCCCAGCATTTT.

This clonotype was observed a few times. This chain uses TRBV12-3 or TRBV12-4 with TRBJ1-2; a possible D gene is TRBD1 (6 bases). The CDR3 length is 15 residues. Trimming took 3 bases from V and 4 from J, leaving 15 bases between them. This CDR3 is CASSFRGDRIYGYTF. Written as DNA, the CDR3 is TGTGCCAGCAGTTTCCGAGGAGACAGGATCTATGGCTACACCTTC.

This clonotype was seen a handful of times. V and J are TRBV27 and TRBJ2-7; D not certain. This CDR3 has 12 residues. Germline lookup yields CDR1 MNHEY and CDR2 SMNVEV (reference sequence). V lost 2 bases and J 6 bases, leaving 8 bases between the germline ends. The CDR3 reads CASSLPNSEQYF. In nucleotides, the CDR3 is TGTGCCAGCAGTTTACCGAACTCCGAGCAGTACTTC.

This clonotype was seen more than once but under ten times. The rearrangement links TRBV7-3 to TRBJ2-1; 7 nucleotides line up with TRBD1. The germline V gene has CDR1 SGHTA and CDR2 FQGTGA. This CDR3 is built from 15 residues. The V and J ends lost 4 bases and 2 bases, in that order; junction bases with no gene match: 5. CDR3 residues: CASSWGTDTYNEQFF. For the CDR3, the DNA is TGTGCCAGCAGCTGGGGGACAGACACCTACAATGAGCAGTTCTTC.

The chain recombines TRBV12-3 or TRBV12-4 with TRBJ2-5; D remains unclear. Trimming took 2 bases from V and 1 from J, leaving 17 bases between them. This CDR3 contains 17 residues. The CDR3 coding sequence is TGTGCCAGCAGTTTATTTTTCGACCTCAGTGGCCAAGAGACCCAGTACTTC. Translation: CASSLFFDLSGQETQYF.

The V call is TRBV9, the J call TRBJ2-1; 9 bases fit TRBD2. The V gene's germline CDR1 is SGDLS and CDR2 YYNGEE. The CDR3 is made up of 17 amino acids. The V and J ends lost 4 bases and 1 base, in that order; junction bases with no gene match: 9. CDR3 in amino acids: CASSTQMAGGSYNEQFF. The CDR3 region has the DNA TGTGCCAGCAGCACACAGATGGCGGGGGGGTCCTACAATGAGCAGTTCTTC.

The chain is built from TRBV6-1 and TRBJ2-3; D remains ambiguous. With 2 bases removed from V and 0 bases from J, the gap between germline ends came to 15 bases. The CDR3 runs to 17 residues. In germline, CDR1 is MNHNS, CDR2 SASEGT. The CDR3 DNA reads as TGTGCCAGCAGTGAATTTCTTGGCGGCTCTAGCACAGATACGCAGTATTTT. It yields the protein CASSEFLGGSSTDTQYF.

The rearrangement joins TRBV20-1 to TRBJ2-7; a weak D match, TRBD2 (7 bases). The CDR3 is made up of 16 amino acids. Germline V gene lookup returns CDR1 DFQATT and CDR2 SNEGSKA (reference sequence). With 2 bases removed from V and 3 bases from J, the gap between germline ends came to 20 bases. The CDR3 sequence is CSARSMDSGIVYEQYF. The DNA of the CDR3 is TGCAGTGCTAGATCCATGGACAGCGGGATTGTCTACGAGCAGTACTTC.

This clonotype has more than one count but fewer than ten. This chain links TRBV7-9 with TRBJ1-6; 9 nucleotides align to TRBD1. The CDR3 length is 17 residues. Trimming removed 5 bases from V and 9 bases from J; junction bases left unmatched: 14. Germline CDR1 SEHNR, CDR2 FQNEAQ (reference sequence). The CDR3 nucleotides are TGTGCCAGCAGCGGAAAGTACGGACAGGGGAAGAGTTCACCCCTCCACTTT. This sequence encodes CASSGKYGQGKSSPLHF.

Ten or more counts support this clonotype. This chain links TRBV7-2 with TRBJ1-2, with a tentative D call TRBD1 (5 bases). The CDR3 spans 16 residues. CDR1 is SGHTA and CDR2 is FQGNSA in the germline V gene. The V and J ends lost 5 bases and 1 base respectively, with 17 bases between them. The CDR3 reads CASSPSRGEVNYGYTF. The CDR3 region has the DNA TGTGCCAGCAGCCCTAGTCGGGGGGAGGTTAACTATGGCTACACCTTC.

This clonotype appeared a few times. The chain recombines TRBV6-5 with TRBJ1-4; a weak D match, TRBD1 (5 bases). The V gene's germline CDR1 is MNHEY and CDR2 SVGAGI. CDR3 length: 16 amino acids. V dropped 6 bases and J dropped 4 bases, with 18 bases sitting between them. CDR3 residues: CASSQGLLGVNEKLFF. CDR3 nucleotide sequence: TGTGCCAGCAGCCAGGGACTCCTGGGGGTTAATGAAAAACTGTTTTTT.

The chain has TRBV4-1 and TRBJ1-1; the D is unclear. V lost 3 bases to trimming and J lost 6 bases, with 8 bases between them. This CDR3 is 12 amino acids long. Germline V gene data show CDR1 as MGHRA and CDR2 as YSYEKL. In nucleotides, the CDR3 is TGCGCCAGCAGCCAGGACTTCTCTGAAGCTTTCTTT. The encoded protein is CASSQDFSEAFF.

The chain has TRBV27 and TRBJ2-3; 7 nucleotides match TRBD2. The CDR3 totals 15 residues. CDR1 and CDR2 (germline): MNHEY, SMNVEV (reference sequence). J was trimmed by 1 base and V by 3 bases; bases with no gene match: 4. CDR3 in amino acids: CASSFHTSGTDTQYF. Written as DNA, the CDR3 is TGTGCCAGCAGTTTTCACACTAGCGGCACAGATACGCAGTATTTT.

A remark on this clonotype: Germline is not matched at one junction end, which may reflect a read error. This chain links TRBV19 with TRBJ2-1; D is uncertain. The CDR3 is made up of 15 amino acids. The germline gives CDR1 LNHDA, CDR2 SQIVND (reference sequence). The CDR3 DNA is TGTGTCAGTACCCTAGTGGGGAACTCCTACAATGAGCAGTTCTTC. This gives the protein CVSTLVGNSYNEQFF.

This clonotype appeared a single time. V is TRBV20-1 and J is TRBJ2-7; the D gene is possibly TRBD2 (5 bases). The CDR3 runs 12 residues. The V end was cut by 5 bases, the J end by 3 bases, with 11 bases between. Germline V gene sequence: CDR1 DFQATT, CDR2 SNEGSKA (reference sequence). The CDR3: CSASPGSYEQYV. The CDR3 DNA reads as TGCAGTGCTTCCCCGGGAAGCTACGAGCAGTACGTC.

V usage is TRBV19 and J usage is TRBJ2-2; no reliable D call. V lost 5 bases and J 5 bases, leaving 9 bases between the germline ends. Germline V lookup: CDR1 LNHDA, CDR2 SQIVND (reference sequence). This CDR3 region has 13 residues. CDR3 protein: CASSYINTGELFF. CDR3 in DNA: TGTGCCAGTAGTTACATAAATACCGGGGAGCTGTTTTTT.

The chain uses TRBV7-4 and TRBJ2-1, with D tentatively TRBD2 (7 bases). CDR1 is SGHVT and CDR2 is SQSDAQ in the germline V gene. CDR3 length: 14 residues. The V end was cut by 0 bases, the J end by 8 bases, with 11 bases between. The CDR3 sequence is CASSLAGGPHEQFF. The DNA of the CDR3 is TGTGCCAGCAGCTTAGCGGGGGGGCCCCATGAGCAGTTCTTC. The entire variable domain, with the rest obtained from reference TRBV7-4 and TRBJ2-1, is as follows: GAGVSQSPRYKVAKRGRDVALRCDSISGHVTLYWYRQTLGQGSEVLTYSQSDAQRDKSGRPSGRFSAERPERSVSTLKIQRTEQGDSAVYLCASSLAGGPHEQFFGPGTRLTVL.